What follows are 20 T cell receptor beta chains derived from one specimen sequenced in a study of control samples from healthy donors and cancer patients. Sequencing was performed with immunoSEQ multiplex PCR; in TCRdb, only in-frame clones are kept and a portion is missing. The table has tens of thousands of clones, around three quarters seen once; the top ten hold 20% to 25%. The specimen sequenced was PBMCs. These receptors were obtained from a man in his fifties or sixties with head and neck cancer.

About this clone itself: The germline gene is not matched at one end of the junction; a read error may be the cause. The rearrangement joins TRBV4-1 to TRBJ1-2; D unresolved. The CDR3 extends over 15 amino acids. Per the germline V gene, CDR1 is MGHRA and CDR2 is YSYEKL. The CDR3 nucleotides read TGCGCCAGCAGCCAAGTACAAGACCTAAACTATGGCCACACCTTC. This gives the protein CASSQVQDLNYGHTF.

This clone was counted a single time. The chain carries TRBV2 and TRBJ2-1; 13 nucleotides align to TRBD2. Trimming took 3 bases from V and 3 from J; bases not matched to a gene: 5. The CDR3 length is 17 residues. Germline assignment: CDR1 SNHLY and CDR2 FYNNEI. The CDR3, as DNA: TGTGCCAGCAGTGAGCCGGGACTAGCGGGAAACTACAATGAGCAGTTCTTC. This codes for CASSEPGLAGNYNEQFF.

V is TRBV5-1 and J is TRBJ1-2, with 7 positions matching TRBD1. CDR1 and CDR2 (germline): SGHRS, YFSETQ. With V trimmed by 4 bases and J by 6 bases, 9 bases remained unmatched. There are 14 residues in the CDR3. The CDR3 DNA follows: TGCGCCAGCAGCACCGGGACAGTCCATGATGGCTACACCTTC. As protein: CASSTGTVHDGYTF.

This chain uses TRBV19 with TRBJ2-1, with D possibly being TRBD1 or TRBD2 (5 bases each). Germline CDR1 is LNHDA and CDR2 is SQIVND (reference sequence). This CDR3 contains 15 residues. Trimming removed 7 bases from V and 4 bases from J, with 17 bases in between. CDR3 amino acids: CASTGSSGVYNEQFF. CDR3 nucleotides: TGTGCCAGTACAGGGTCCAGCGGAGTTTACAATGAGCAGTTCTTC.

J is TRBJ2-2 and V is TRBV5-1; perhaps TRBD1 as D (5 bases). V was clipped by 2 bases and J by 1 base, with 15 bases between them. Germline CDR1 is SGHRS and CDR2 is YFSETQ. The CDR3 consists of 17 residues. CDR3 in amino acids: CASSFGQGVGNTGELFF. CDR3 coding DNA: TGCGCCAGCAGCTTCGGTCAGGGCGTGGGGAACACCGGGGAGCTGTTTTTT.

This chain connects TRBV2 to TRBJ2-7; D is possibly TRBD1 (6 bases). The CDR3 contains 15 residues. The V end lost 6 bases, the J end lost 2 bases, and 17 bases lay between the germline ends. Germline V gives CDR1 SNHLY, CDR2 FYNNEI. The CDR3 nucleotides read TGTGCCAGCAGAGTTGACAGGTCCCTTACCTACGAGCAGTACTTC. Amino acid sequence: CASRVDRSLTYEQYF.

This sequence joins TRBV7-3 and TRBJ2-3; TRBD1 or TRBD2 may be the D gene (6 bases each). This CDR3 is 15 amino acids long. The V end lost 5 bases, the J end lost 6 bases, and 18 bases lay between the germline ends. The germline CDR1 and CDR2 sequences are SGHTA and FQGTGA. The CDR3 loop reads CASSQMGGSSDTQYF. CDR3 nucleotide sequence: TGTGCCAGCAGCCAGATGGGGGGCAGTTCGGATACGCAGTATTTT.

The chain couples TRBV6-1 to TRBJ2-2; TRBD1 aligns across 7 bases. This CDR3 spans 15 amino acids. V dropped 6 bases and J dropped 5; count of bases not matched to a gene: 9. The germline V gene has CDR1 MNHNS and CDR2 SASEGT. The CDR3 DNA follows: TGTGCCAGCAGCCAAGGGGGCAGGGTGACCGGGGAGCTGTTTTTT. Translating it yields CASSQGGRVTGELFF.

This clone was detected only once. The chain carries TRBV6-6 and TRBJ1-6, with a tentative D call TRBD1 (5 bases). This CDR3 contains 14 residues. Per the germline V gene, CDR1 is MNHNY and CDR2 is SVGAGI (reference sequence). The V end lost 5 bases, the J end lost 11 bases, and 16 bases lay between the germline ends. CDR3 sequence (DNA): TGTGCCAGCAGTCACCCCGGGGGGGGGACACCCCTCCACTTT. Its translation is CASSHPGGGTPLHF.

V is TRBV6-2 or TRBV6-3 and J is TRBJ1-2, with D unresolved. The CDR3 runs to 14 residues. V was pared by 5 bases and J by 8 bases, with 18 bases between. CDR1 and CDR2 from the germline V gene are MNHEY and SVGEGT. CDR3 residues: CASSDELYSGGYTF. Here the CDR3 DNA reads TGTGCCAGCAGTGACGAACTCTACAGCGGGGGCTACACCTTC.

The chain uses TRBV27 and TRBJ2-7; D is unresolved. The V end was cut by 7 bases, the J end by 3 bases, with 22 bases between. The CDR3 sequence is 16 residues long. Per germline, CDR1 MNHEY and CDR2 SMNVEV (reference sequence). This CDR3 is CASMTLSSAASYEQYF. The CDR3 DNA is TGTGCCAGCATGACCCTCTCCTCGGCGGCAAGCTACGAGCAGTACTTC.

The chain uses TRBV18 and TRBJ2-3, with D uncertain. This CDR3 is 13 amino acids long. Trimming took off 1 base at V and 6 bases at J, with 8 bases between the two ends. Germline CDR1 and CDR2: KGHSH and LQKENI. CDR3 amino acids: CASSPRLQDTQYF. In DNA form, the CDR3 reads TGTGCCAGCTCACCACGGTTACAGGATACGCAGTATTTT.

The table lists this clone with a few counts. This chain links TRBV19 with TRBJ1-5; D uncertain. The CDR3 has 12 residues. V gave up 9 bases and J gave up 3 bases, with 9 bases separating them. The germline gives CDR1 LNHDA, CDR2 SQIVND (reference sequence). The CDR3 spells CASRKYNQPQHF. CDR3 nucleotide sequence: TGTGCCAGCAGAAAGTACAATCAGCCCCAGCATTTT.

The V and J genes are TRBV20-1 and TRBJ1-6; TRBD1 might be the D (5 bases). Between the trimmed V and J ends, which lost 3 bases and 0 bases, there was a span of 12 bases. Germline values: CDR1 DFQATT, CDR2 SNEGSKA (reference sequence). The CDR3 sequence is 16 residues long. The CDR3: CSASVGGDSYNSPLHF. CDR3 DNA sequence: TGCAGTGCTAGTGTCGGGGGGGACTCCTATAATTCACCCCTCCACTTT.

The chain uses TRBV29-1 and TRBJ2-5; tentative D call: TRBD1 (6 bases). V lost 3 bases, J lost 5 bases, and 13 bases lay in between. The CDR3 is 13 amino acids. Germline CDR1 SQVTM, CDR2 ANQGSEA. The chain's CDR3 is CSVDMGARETQYF. Written as DNA, the CDR3 is TGCAGCGTTGATATGGGGGCACGGGAGACCCAGTACTTC.

J is TRBJ2-2 and V is TRBV5-5; weak D call: TRBD2 (5 bases). CDR1 is SGHKS and CDR2 is YYEKEE in the germline V gene (reference sequence). The germline V and J ends were trimmed by 4 bases and 4 bases, with 11 bases remaining between them. The CDR3 sequence is 14 residues long. The CDR3 reads CASSRPTSTGELFF. CDR3 bases: TGTGCCAGCAGCAGGCCTACTAGCACCGGGGAGCTGTTTTTT.

The J gene is TRBJ2-7, the V gene TRBV5-4; perhaps TRBD1 as D (6 bases). Trimming removed 2 bases from V and 5 bases from J, with 20 bases in between. CDR3 size: 16 residues. CDR1 and CDR2 (germline): SGHNT, YYREEE (reference sequence). CDR3 coding DNA: TGTGCCAGCAGCTTCTCCAGGGGATTACGTCCGGACGAGCAGTACTTC. Translation: CASSFSRGLRPDEQYF.

The chain couples TRBV2 to TRBJ1-2; the D gene is possibly TRBD1 (5 bases). The CDR3 totals 13 residues. Trimming pared 4 bases from V and 8 bases from J, leaving 14 bases between. The V gene's germline CDR1 is SNHLY and CDR2 FYNNEI. The DNA for the CDR3 is TGTGCCAGCAGTGGGGACGGGGTGCGGGGCTACACCTTC. Translation gives CASSGDGVRGYTF.

The chain couples TRBV28 to TRBJ2-7; the D gene could be TRBD1 or TRBD2 (6 bases each). The V end lost 7 bases, the J end lost 3 bases, and 19 bases lay between the germline ends. The CDR3 runs to 15 residues. Per the germline V gene, CDR1 is MDHEN and CDR2 is SYDVKM. The CDR3 loop is CASNPRGQAHYEQYF. DNA of the CDR3: TGTGCCAGCAACCCCCGGGGGCAGGCGCACTACGAGCAGTACTTC. The full variable domain, rest sourced from reference TRBV28 and TRBJ2-7, is DVKVTQSSRYLVKRTGEKVFLECVQDMDHENMFWYRQDPGLGLRLIYFSYDVKMKEKGDIPEGYSVSREKKERFSLILESASTNQTSMYLCASNPRGQAHYEQYFGPGTRLTVT.

The V call is TRBV5-8, the J call TRBJ1-2; D is unclear. This CDR3 comprises 11 residues. Germline CDR1 and CDR2: SGHTS and YDEGEE. Trimming removed 4 bases from V and 5 bases from J, with 6 bases in between. CDR3 protein: CASSPRYGYTF. The CDR3 nucleotides read TGTGCCAGCAGCCCACGGTATGGCTACACCTTC.